This entry lists 8 T cell receptor beta chains sequenced from one sample in a study of T cells expressing NK-cell markers (TCRdb year 2020). Libraries were constructed by 5' RACE. TCRdb shows the sequencer as Illumina HiSeq 2000. Reads reprocessed by TCRdb are summarized as one entry per CDR3 protein sequence, and DNA is absent. The sample table includes about 150,000 distinct CDR3 sequences. In total, the top ten clones hold around 35% of the sample. Sequencing input: blood T cells: a sorted CD56 or NKG2C T cell subset, CD4+ or CD8+ T cells, or bulk PBMC T cells (not recorded which). All receptors derive from a woman between 50 and 59 years old in good health. Donor details come from another sample of the same person, matched by shared clones.

The V gene is TRBV29-1, the J gene TRBJ2-1; TCRdb's assignment of TRBD1 cannot be checked, as there is no DNA. CDR1 is SQVTM, CDR2 ANQGSEA, per germline. The CDR3 sequence is 12 residues long. The CDR3: CSVPEKYNEQFF.

The chain recombines TRBV7-9 with TRBJ2-1; TCRdb selects TRBD2, and the lack of DNA leaves this call unchecked. Germline assignment: CDR1 SEHNR and CDR2 FQNEAQ (reference sequence). The CDR3 length is 15 residues. The CDR3 loop is CASSKLAGGRYEQFF.

The genes are TRBV9 and TRBJ2-1; TCRdb reports TRBD1, a call that lacks DNA to check it against. The CDR3 is made up of 13 amino acids. The germline V gene has CDR1 SGDLS and CDR2 YYNGEE. The CDR3 here is CASSSDRVEEQFF.

The V and J genes are TRBV5-1 and TRBJ2-1. In germline, CDR1 is SGHRS, CDR2 YFSETQ. This CDR3 has 13 residues. The CDR3 reads CASSFEGYNEQFF.

The chain has TRBV5-1 and TRBJ2-1; TCRdb's D call of TRBD2 is untestable without DNA. The CDR3 length is 15 residues. The germline gives CDR1 SGHRS, CDR2 YFSETQ. CDR3 amino acids: CASSHRDLTYNEQFF.

The rearrangement uses TRBV29-1 and TRBJ2-1; no DNA is available, so the TRBD1 call from TCRdb remains unchecked. This CDR3 has 13 residues. Germline CDR1 SQVTM, CDR2 ANQGSEA. The CDR3 loop is CSVVEAELGGQFF.

J is TRBJ2-5 and V is TRBV3-1; the D call from TCRdb, TRBD2, cannot be confirmed without DNA. Germline CDR1 is LGHDT and CDR2 is YNNKEL (reference sequence). This CDR3 contains 17 residues. CDR3 in amino acids: CASSPPGIGLNQETQYF.

The J gene is TRBJ2-1, the V gene TRBV29-1. Germline CDR1 reads SQVTM; CDR2 reads ANQGSEA. This CDR3 region has 15 residues. The CDR3 is CSVADPLSSYNEQFF.